Listed below are T cell receptor beta chains from one sample, sequenced in a study of CD8 T cells in Susac syndrome. MiXCR, run by TCRdb on the immunoSEQ multiplex PCR reads, gives a single entry per CDR3 protein. The top ten clones hold around 0.12% of a sample with about 130,000 distinct CDR3 sequences, 90% to 95% of them seen once. The sequenced sample consisted of CD4+ T cells from PBMCs. The receptors derive from a human donor in good health. The CDR3 runs from the conserved cysteine through the conserved F or W. Each record gives: V gene, J gene, CDR3 protein.

TRBV12-3/TRBV12-4	TRBJ1-5	CASSKDRINQPQHF
TRBV3-1	TRBJ2-4	CASSRPEGKNIQYF
TRBV28	TRBJ2-7	CASRAGTLRTEQYF
TRBV14	TRBJ2-5	CASSQRIAGGFQETQYF
TRBV5-6	TRBJ2-1	CASSLIAGGIHEQFF
TRBV27	TRBJ1-2	CASSRRSGGRYGYTF
TRBV29-1	TRBJ2-5	CSVYRGSGETQYF
TRBV5-1	TRBJ2-7	CASSLRRTPPYEQYF
TRBV3-1	TRBJ2-2	CASSQDLATTGDTGELFF
TRBV30	TRBJ2-7	CAWSVRGGRVYEQYF
TRBV28	TRBJ1-2	CASRTQGPPNYGYTF
TRBV29-1	TRBJ1-2	CSFYVSRGYTF
TRBV4-2	TRBJ2-5	CASSQGDREQETQYF
TRBV6-5	TRBJ1-2	CASSPGTGGGYTF
TRBV7-2	TRBJ2-7	CASSAIAGSSYEQYF
TRBV7-2	TRBJ2-7	CASSPSAGAPEQYF
TRBV28	TRBJ2-7	CASSPTASFSYEQYF
TRBV11-2	TRBJ2-5	CASSLGQRGETQYF
TRBV29-1	TRBJ2-1	CSVPRDLYFSYNEQFF
TRBV30	TRBJ2-3	CAWSHPRQGADTQYF
TRBV3-1	TRBJ2-1	CASSPVAGGPGDEQFF
TRBV6-6	TRBJ1-5	CASTRGVTQHF
TRBV7-9	TRBJ2-5	CASSLAGGLETQYF
TRBV7-2	TRBJ2-2	CASSLVGQGGTGELFF
TRBV20-1	TRBJ2-2	CSALRPNTGELFF
TRBV6-6	TRBJ2-4	CASSYSQTGEVIIQYF
TRBV6-5	TRBJ2-1	CASSYMSEQFF